A selection of T cell receptor beta chains follows, all from one sample in a study of shared clonotypes between healthy human individuals. Assay: immunoSEQ multiplex PCR; the TCRdb copy retains only in-frame clones and omits some. The table records 2 million to 2.5 million clones, approximately 95% of them present only once. Specimen: naive CD4+ T cells sorted from blood. The receptors were sampled from a man younger than 35 in good health. CDR3s leave out the opening cysteine and the closing phenylalanine or tryptophan. A D gene is named only where the DNA matches it firmly.

j_call,v_call,d_call,cdr3_aa
TRBJ2-7,TRBV18,NA,ASSPNRNEQY
TRBJ2-1,TRBV2,NA,ASSPPRVNEQF
TRBJ1-5,TRBV15,TRBD1,ATSRDRRTGPLFSNQPQH
TRBJ1-2,TRBV20-1,NA,SGLANYGYT
TRBJ2-3,TRBV9,NA,ASSVAGGKADTQY
TRBJ2-1,TRBV5-8,TRBD2,ARTSGTSGRGNEQF
TRBJ2-5,TRBV5-4,NA,ASSRTVAETQY
TRBJ2-1,TRBV7-9,NA,ASSPPGQGYNEQF
TRBJ2-7,TRBV6-6,TRBD2,ASTPGLAYEQY
TRBJ2-4,TRBV30,NA,ACSNKGVAKNIQY
TRBJ1-2,TRBV5-1,NA,ASRGDYGYT
TRBJ1-6,TRBV7-2,NA,ASSFQGHSPLH
TRBJ2-1,TRBV5-4,TRBD2,ASSLPAGGRNEQF
TRBJ1-1,TRBV6-6,TRBD1,ASSPPPGQRNTEAF
NA,TRBV30,TRBD2,AWSPPGLAVGYEQY
TRBJ2-7,TRBV5-4,NA,ASSNRSSYEQY
TRBJ2-7,TRBV5-5,NA,ASRENRDFGEQY
TRBJ1-2,TRBV6-6,NA,ASSYEWDGYT
TRBJ2-4,TRBV4-1,TRBD2,ASSTGTSGSVYIQY
TRBJ2-7,TRBV7-2,NA,ASSLGSVEKVY
TRBJ2-7,TRBV19,NA,ASSRPGTYEQY
TRBJ2-5,TRBV7-3,NA,ASSLVGETQY
TRBJ1-1,TRBV11-2,NA,ASSTGQNTEAF
TRBJ2-3,TRBV18,NA,ASSPPYSPSRSTDTQY
TRBJ2-2,TRBV23-1,NA,ASSPPHWNTGELF
TRBJ1-2,TRBV2,NA,ASSEETGGYT
TRBJ1-1,TRBV5-1,NA,ASSRPGVLNTEAF
TRBJ2-7,TRBV18,NA,ASSPPPGDYEQY
TRBJ1-1,TRBV2,TRBD1,ASSGQGVIATEAF
TRBJ2-3,TRBV5-1,NA,ASSLSGGHTDTQY
TRBJ2-1,TRBV21-1,NA,ASNLTGFHEQF
TRBJ2-1,TRBV4-1,TRBD2,ASSHQRDLFNEQF
TRBJ1-1,TRBV6-6,NA,ASSYGRMNTEAF
TRBJ1-2,TRBV6-1,NA,ASSAQDTYT
TRBJ2-3,TRBV7-6,NA,ASSRRGQPTDTQY
TRBJ2-5,TRBV10-3,NA,AISGGGDSKRETQY
TRBJ2-1,TRBV25-1,TRBD2,ASSEGGTAVDEQF
TRBJ1-2,TRBV19,NA,ASSMRTSVSAGYT
TRBJ2-2,TRBV4-2,TRBD1,ASSQDSGQGNTGELF
TRBJ2-3,TRBV9,TRBD2,ASTGTSGFTDTQY
TRBJ1-3,TRBV4-1,NA,ASSQATGNTIY
TRBJ1-1,TRBV6-1,TRBD1,ASTWTGSKTEAF
TRBJ1-5,TRBV4-2,NA,ASSQEVAYSNQPQH
TRBJ2-3,TRBV28,NA,ASSLGARLGTDTQY
TRBJ2-2,TRBV7-2,NA,ASSPGPGRTGELF